This is a list of T cell receptor beta chains from one sample in a study of blood T cells in healthy people across ages. Via MiXCR, TCRdb re-called the 5' RACE reads, giving one row per CDR3 protein. The sample lists about 1 million distinct CDR3 sequences; approximately 25% were seen once. This sample was also put to use in a study of T cells of mothers and their children.

The specimen sequenced was blood. The receptors come from a girl aged 2-9 years in good health. Both conserved end residues are part of each CDR3. Fields, in order: clone size, D gene, J gene, V gene, CDR3 DNA, CDR3 protein. A D gene is named only where the DNA matches it firmly. Not every row has a clone size; where given, it reads once, few, many or a size class.

abundance: -
d_gene: TRBD2
j_gene: TRBJ2-7
v_gene: TRBV27
CDR3nt: TGTGTCAGCAGTTTACGTCTAGCGGGGGAATACGAGCAGTACTTC
CDR3aa: CVSSLRLAGEYEQYF

abundance: -
d_gene: -
j_gene: TRBJ1-4
v_gene: TRBV11-2
CDR3nt: TGTGCCAGCAGCTCTTATGACGGGTTTGCAACTAATGAAAAACTGTTTTTT
CDR3aa: CASSSYDGFATNEKLFF

abundance: -
d_gene: -
j_gene: TRBJ2-1
v_gene: TRBV29-1
CDR3nt: TGCAGCGTTGAAGATAGAGGGAGTGGGCAGGGCGCCTACAATGAGCAGTTCTTC
CDR3aa: CSVEDRGSGQGAYNEQFF

abundance: -
d_gene: TRBD2
j_gene: TRBJ2-5
v_gene: TRBV15
CDR3nt: TGTGCCACCACCCGGGGGGTGAGCTCCTACAATGAGCAGTTTTTC
CDR3aa: CATTRGVSSYNEQFF

abundance: once
d_gene: TRBD2
j_gene: TRBJ2-7
v_gene: TRBV29-1
CDR3nt: TGCAGCGTTGACAGTCCCACTAGCGGCAGCACTAACCCCTACGAGCAGTACTTC
CDR3aa: CSVDSPTSGSTNPYEQYF

abundance: -
d_gene: -
j_gene: TRBJ1-4
v_gene: TRBV24-1
CDR3nt: TGTGCCACCATGGCCGAATATGAAAAACTGTTTTTT
CDR3aa: CATMAEYEKLFF

abundance: -
d_gene: -
j_gene: TRBJ1-1
v_gene: TRBV28
CDR3nt: TGTGCCAGCAGTAGAAGTGCTGAAGCTTTCTTT
CDR3aa: CASSRSAEAFF

abundance: -
d_gene: TRBD1
j_gene: TRBJ2-7
v_gene: TRBV6-6
CDR3nt: TGTGCCAGCAGTTACCAACCGGGACAGGGGACCTACGAGCAGTACTTC
CDR3aa: CASSYQPGQGTYEQYF

abundance: -
d_gene: TRBD1
j_gene: TRBJ1-6
v_gene: TRBV12-5
CDR3nt: TGTGCTAGTGTCTGGGACAGTAATAATTCACCCCTCCACTTT
CDR3aa: CASVWDSNNSPLHF

abundance: many
d_gene: -
j_gene: TRBJ2-1
v_gene: TRBV5-1
CDR3nt: TGCGCCAGCAGCTGGGCTTGGGGGGAGTACTACAATGAGCAGTTCTTC
CDR3aa: CASSWAWGEYYNEQFF

abundance: many
d_gene: -
j_gene: TRBJ2-7
v_gene: TRBV12-3/TRBV12-4
CDR3nt: TGTGCCAGCAGCCGGTCCGGCAGCTCCTACGAGCAGTACTTC
CDR3aa: CASSRSGSSYEQYF

abundance: -
d_gene: -
j_gene: TRBJ1-2
v_gene: TRBV29-1
CDR3nt: TGCAGCGTTGAGGACCCCCTATGGCTACACCTCACCTTC
CDR3aa: CSVEDPLWLHLTF

abundance: -
d_gene: -
j_gene: TRBJ2-1
v_gene: TRBV5-5
CDR3nt: TGTGCCAGCAGCTTGGGTCTAGCGACTGGATATGAGCAGTTCTTC
CDR3aa: CASSLGLATGYEQFF

abundance: few
d_gene: -
j_gene: TRBJ1-2
v_gene: TRBV12-3/TRBV12-4
CDR3nt: TGTGCCAGCAGTTTCGGGATCTATGGCTACACCTTC
CDR3aa: CASSFGIYGYTF

abundance: few
d_gene: TRBD1
j_gene: TRBJ2-7
v_gene: TRBV29-1
CDR3nt: TGCAGCGTGGCTAGGGACAGGAACTCCTACGAGCAGTACTTC
CDR3aa: CSVARDRNSYEQYF